The entry that follows covers one TCR beta chain sequence. Its antigen remains unknown. The data derive from a study of graft-versus-host responses after intestinal transplantation. For the study at large: For approximately 3 years after anti-thymocyte globulin induction, all recipients took tacrolimus and steroids.

Germline CDR1 MNHEY, CDR2 SMNVEV (reference sequence). V shed 2 bases and J shed 0 bases, with 8 bases lying between them. The CDR3 is 14 amino acids. The method was immunoSEQ multiplex PCR; TCRdb's version includes in-frame clones alone and lacks a portion of them. The sample holds tens of thousands of clones; around 94% are singletons and the top ten take 43%. Study-wide findings and caveats: Declining HvG levels early post-transplant were linked to peak circulating GvH clone levels.

The rearrangement links TRBV27 to TRBJ2-7; D ambiguous. The sample was PBMCs, taken 262 days after intestinal transplant. This receptor was taken from a human patient who received an intestinal transplant, so some T cells may come from the graft donor. The CDR3 DNA follows: TGTGCCAGCAGTTTAGGTTTCCTCTCCTACGAGCAGTACTTC. This codes for CASSLGFLSYEQYF.